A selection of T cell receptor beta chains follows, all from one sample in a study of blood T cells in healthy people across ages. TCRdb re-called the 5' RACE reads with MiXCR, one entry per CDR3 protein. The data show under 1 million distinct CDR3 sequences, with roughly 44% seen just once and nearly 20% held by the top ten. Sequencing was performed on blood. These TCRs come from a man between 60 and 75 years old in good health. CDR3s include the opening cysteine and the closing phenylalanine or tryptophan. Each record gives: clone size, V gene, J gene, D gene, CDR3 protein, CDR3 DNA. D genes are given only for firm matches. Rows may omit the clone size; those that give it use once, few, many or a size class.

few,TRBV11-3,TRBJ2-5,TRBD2,CASTLTSGQETQYF,TGTGCCAGCACCTTGACTAGCGGACAAGAGACCCAGTACTTC
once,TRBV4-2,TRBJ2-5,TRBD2,CASSQGASGFQETQYF,TGTGCCAGCAGCCAAGGGGCTAGCGGGTTCCAAGAGACCCAGTACTTC
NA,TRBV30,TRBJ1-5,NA,CAWSRGNQPQHF,TGTGCCTGGAGTCGAGGAAATCAGCCCCAGCATTTT
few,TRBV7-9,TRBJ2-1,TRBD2,CASTMAAGGLNEQFF,TGTGCCAGCACCATGGCAGCGGGGGGGCTGAATGAGCAGTTCTTC
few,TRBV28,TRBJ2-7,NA,CASSTTGYKEYF,TGTGCCAGCAGTACTACAGGGTATAAGGAGTACTTC
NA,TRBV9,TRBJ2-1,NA,CASSVDGGLLDEQFF,TGTGCCAGCAGCGTAGACGGGGGGCTTTTGGATGAGCAGTTCTTC
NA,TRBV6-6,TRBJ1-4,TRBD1,CASSYPGTANEKLFF,TGTGCCAGCAGTTACCCCGGGACAGCAAATGAAAAACTGTTTTTT
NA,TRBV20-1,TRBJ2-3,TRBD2,CSASVSGGKTDTQYF,TGCAGCGCTTCCGTGAGCGGGGGTAAGACAGATACGCAGTATTTT
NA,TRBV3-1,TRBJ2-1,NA,CASSQDPDSSYNEQFF,TGTGCCAGCAGCCAAGATCCAGATTCGTCCTACAATGAGCAGTTCTTC
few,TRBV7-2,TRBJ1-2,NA,CASSERAQNYGYTF,TGTGCCAGCAGTGAAAGGGCGCAGAACTATGGCTACACCTTC
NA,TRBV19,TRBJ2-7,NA,CATSRREIFSSGGEQYF,TGTGCCACCTCAAGAAGGGAAATCTTCTCCTCCGGGGGCGAGCAGTACTTC
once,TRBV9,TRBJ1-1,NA,CASRLQAYLGTEAFF,TGTGCCAGCAGGTTGCAGGCCTATTTAGGGACTGAAGCTTTCTTT
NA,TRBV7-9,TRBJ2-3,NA,CASSLRQPTDTQYF,TGTGCCAGCAGCTTAAGGCAGCCCACAGATACGCAGTATTTT
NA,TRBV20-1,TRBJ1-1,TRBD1,CSARRGQGDTEAFF,TGCAGTGCCCGCCGGGGGCAGGGGGACACTGAAGCTTTCTTT
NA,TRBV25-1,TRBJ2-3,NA,CASSPKATDTQYF,TGTGCCAGCAGTCCGAAGGCTACAGATACGCAGTATTTT
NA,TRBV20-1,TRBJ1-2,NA,CSAEPGNYGYTF,TGCAGTGCGGAGCCAGGGAACTATGGCTACACCTTC
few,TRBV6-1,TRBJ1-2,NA,CASSEDWVRYGYTF,TGTGCCAGCAGTGAAGATTGGGTGAGATATGGCTACACCTTC
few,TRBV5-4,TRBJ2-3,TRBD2,CASSLKRGGPDTQYF,TGTGCCAGCAGCTTGAAGCGGGGGGGCCCAGATACGCAGTATTTT
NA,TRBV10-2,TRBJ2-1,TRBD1,CASSASGTVNNEQFF,TGCGCCAGCAGTGCATCCGGGACAGTGAACAATGAGCAGTTCTTC
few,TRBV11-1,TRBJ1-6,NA,CASSSDTGISPLHF,TGTGCCAGCAGCTCGGACACTGGGATTTCACCCCTCCACTTT
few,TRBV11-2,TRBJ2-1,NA,CASSLDRKGSSKSPTLEFF,TGTGCCAGCAGCTTAGATCGGAAGGGATCCTCGAAATCTCCCACGCTCGAGTTCTTC
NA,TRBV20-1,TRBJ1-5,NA,CSAKDRSNQPQHF,TGCAGTGCTAAAGACAGGAGCAATCAGCCCCAGCATTTT
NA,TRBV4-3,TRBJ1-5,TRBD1,CASSQDGPDRGDLYSNQPQHF,TGCGCCAGCAGCCAAGATGGCCCTGACAGGGGGGACCTCTATAGCAATCAGCCCCAGCATTTT
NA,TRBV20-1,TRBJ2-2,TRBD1,CSAGTANTGELFF,TGCAGTGCTGGGACAGCTAACACCGGGGAGCTGTTTTTT
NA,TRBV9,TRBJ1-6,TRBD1,CASSAGQGTPLHF,TGTGCCAGCAGCGCGGGACAGGGTACACCCCTCCACTTT
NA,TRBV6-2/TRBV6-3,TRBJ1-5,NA,CASSSERTFLNQPQHF,TGTGCCAGCAGTTCGGAAAGGACATTTCTTAATCAGCCCCAGCATTTT
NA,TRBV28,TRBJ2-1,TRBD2,CVGLYLGGRVHHYNEQFF,TGTGTGGGGCTCTACTTAGGCGGGAGAGTACACCACTACAATGAGCAGTTCTTC
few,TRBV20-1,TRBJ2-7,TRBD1,CSARELQGAYEQYF,TGCAGTGCTAGAGAGCTACAGGGGGCCTACGAGCAGTACTTC
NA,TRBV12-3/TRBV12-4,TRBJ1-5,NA,CASRQKQGQPQHF,TGTGCCAGCAGACAAAAACAGGGACAGCCCCAGCATTTT
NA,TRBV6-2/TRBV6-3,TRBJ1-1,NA,CASSYRTAGSPDTEAFF,TGTGCCAGCAGTTACCGTACAGCCGGGAGTCCGGACACTGAAGCTTTCTTT
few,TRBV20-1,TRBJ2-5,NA,CSARIRGSPQETQYF,TGCAGTGCTAGAATCCGGGGAAGCCCCCAAGAGACCCAGTACTTC
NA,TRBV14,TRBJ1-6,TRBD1,CASSQGQVFSPLHF,TGTGCCAGCAGCCAGGGACAGGTGTTTTCACCCCTCCACTTT
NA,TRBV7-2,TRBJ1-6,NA,CASSLDVRTPLHF,TGTGCCAGCAGCTTAGATGTCCGGACACCCCTCCACTTT
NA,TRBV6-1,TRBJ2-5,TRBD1,CASSEGGRGRETQYF,TGTGCCAGCAGTGAAGGTGGCAGGGGGCGAGAGACCCAGTACTTC
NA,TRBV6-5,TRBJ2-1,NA,CASSRGKNEQFF,TGTGCCAGCAGCAGGGGTAAGAATGAGCAGTTCTTC
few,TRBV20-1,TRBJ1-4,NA,CSAQRGPEKLFF,TGCAGTGCCCAACGGGGCCCCGAAAAACTGTTTTTT
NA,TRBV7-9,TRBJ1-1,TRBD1,CASSPQGAVNTEAFF,TGTGCCAGCAGCCCGCAGGGGGCCGTGAACACTGAAGCTTTCTTT
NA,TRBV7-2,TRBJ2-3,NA,CASRGFGGGSDTQYF,TGTGCCAGCAGGGGTTTCGGGGGAGGATCAGATACGCAGTATTTT
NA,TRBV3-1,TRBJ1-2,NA,CASSPHGQYYGYTF,TGTGCCAGCAGCCCACACGGACAGTACTATGGCTACACCTTC
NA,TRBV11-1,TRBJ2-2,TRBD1,CASSRGQGSYTGELFF,TGTGCCAGCAGCCGCGGACAGGGATCGTACACCGGGGAGCTGTTTTTT
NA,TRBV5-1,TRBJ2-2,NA,CASSVRATGELFF,TGCGCCAGCAGCGTGAGAGCTACCGGGGAGCTGTTTTTT
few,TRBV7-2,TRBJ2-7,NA,CASSPGEDEQYF,TGTGCCAGCAGCCCAGGGGAGGACGAGCAGTACTTC
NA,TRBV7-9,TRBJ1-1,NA,CASSQKKGRGGNTEAFF,TGTGCCAGCAGCCAGAAGAAGGGACGGGGTGGGAACACTGAAGCTTTCTTT
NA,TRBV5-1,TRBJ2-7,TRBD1,CASSKGAGDRSSSYEQYF,TGCGCCAGCAGTAAAGGGGCCGGGGACAGGTCATCCTCCTACGAGCAGTACTTC
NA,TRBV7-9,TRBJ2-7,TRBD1,CASSRGQGMNEQYF,TGTGCCAGCAGCCGCGGACAGGGGATGAACGAGCAGTACTTC
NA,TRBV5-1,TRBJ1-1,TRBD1,CASSSTGLGFSGRTEAFF,TGCGCCAGCAGCTCGACAGGGTTGGGGTTCTCCGGGCGGACTGAAGCTTTCTTT
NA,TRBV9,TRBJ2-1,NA,CAGSPNVGSANEQFF,TGTGCCGGCAGCCCTAACGTTGGGTCCGCAAATGAGCAGTTCTTC
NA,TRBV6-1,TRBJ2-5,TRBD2,CASSIRLAGETQYF,TGTGCCAGCAGCATTCGACTAGCGGGGGAGACCCAGTACTTC